A selection of T cell receptor beta chains follows, all from one sample in a study of cytomegalovirus exposure and HLA in healthy donors. TCRdb's copy holds only in-frame clones and misses some; the assay was immunoSEQ multiplex PCR. The sample carries fewer than 80,000 clones, about 75% recorded once. Material for sequencing was PBMCs. The receptor source for this set is a middle-aged woman in good health and CMV-seropositive. Both conserved end residues are part of each CDR3. The order of the fields is D gene, V gene, clone size, J gene, CDR3 DNA, CDR3 protein. The D gene is left open where the match is weak. A clone size is listed for some rows: how often the clone was seen (once, few, many), or a class if it is expanded.

TRBD1,TRBV9,NA,TRBJ2-2,TGTGCCAGCACTCGACAGGGAGCCGGGGAGCTGTTTTTT,CASTRQGAGELFF
TRBD1,TRBV13,NA,TRBJ2-6,TGTGCCAGCAGCTGGGGCAGGGGGTTGAGCTCTGGGGCCAACGTCCTGACTTTC,CASSWGRGLSSGANVLTF
TRBD2,TRBV7-2,NA,TRBJ2-7,TGTGCCAGCACCCCGTCCCGGACTAGCTCCGAGCAGTACTTC,CASTPSRTSSEQYF
TRBD1,TRBV4-3,NA,TRBJ2-3,TGCGCCAGCAGCCCAGGGGGCCTGAGCACAGATACGCAGTATTTT,CASSPGGLSTDTQYF
NA,TRBV5-1,few,TRBJ1-2,TGCGCCAGCAGCTTGGGCCCAGGGGAGCCCTTCTATGGCTACACCTTC,CASSLGPGEPFYGYTF
NA,TRBV10-1,NA,TRBJ2-7,TGCGCCAGCAGTGAGTGGGGAGTGGGGAACGAGCAGTACTTC,CASSEWGVGNEQYF
TRBD2,TRBV5-6,NA,TRBJ2-7,TGTGCCAGCAGCTGGGGTCTACTAGCGGGGTTTGACCACGAGCAGTACTTC,CASSWGLLAGFDHEQYF
NA,TRBV9,NA,TRBJ2-1,TGTGCCAGCAGCGCAGAAGGGGGGGGGCAGAATGAGCAGTTCTTC,CASSAEGGGQNEQFF
NA,TRBV30,NA,TRBJ2-7,TGTGCCTGGAGTAGGACACCTCAAGGCTACGAGCAGTACTTC,CAWSRTPQGYEQYF
NA,TRBV6-1,few,TRBJ1-6,TGTGCCACCTGGGCCAACAATTCACCCCTCCACTTT,CATWANNSPLHF
TRBD1,TRBV29-1,NA,TRBJ1-1,TGCAGCGTTGACCACAGGACAGGGGGTACTGAAGCTTTCTTT,CSVDHRTGGTEAFF
NA,TRBV19,NA,TRBJ2-2,TGTGCCAGTAGTAGGCGGAGGGCTTCGAACACCGGGGAGCTGTTTTTT,CASSRRRASNTGELFF
TRBD2,TRBV6-6,NA,TRBJ2-3,TGTGCCAGCAGTTACGCGCCCCCGGGACTAGAAATTTCGCAGTATTTT,CASSYAPPGLEISQYF
NA,TRBV19,NA,TRBJ1-5,TGTGCCAGTAGTATACGACGGGATCAGCCCCAGCATTTT,CASSIRRDQPQHF
NA,TRBV6-1,NA,TRBJ2-7,TGTGCCAGCAGTGAACCAGCGGGTTGGCCTAGCTCCTACGAGCAGTACTTC,CASSEPAGWPSSYEQYF
TRBD1,TRBV7-2,NA,TRBJ2-7,TGTGCCAGCACCCCCCCCGACAGGGGGCCCGCGTACTTC,CASTPPDRGPAYF
NA,TRBV10-2,NA,TRBJ1-5,TGCGCCAGCAGGACGGGGGGGACTAGCAATCAGCCCCAGCATTTT,CASRTGGTSNQPQHF
NA,TRBV21-1,NA,TRBJ2-2,TGTGCCAGCAGCAAAAGAGGTTGGGTTGAGCACGCGGGGGGTCCAAACACCGGGGAGCTGTTTTTT,CASSKRGWVEHAGGPNTGELFF
NA,TRBV6-6,NA,TRBJ1-3,TGTGCCAGCAGTTACGCTCAGGGAAACTCTGGAAACACCATATATTTT,CASSYAQGNSGNTIYF
TRBD1,TRBV6-6,NA,TRBJ1-6,TGTGCCAGCAGTTACCCGGGACAGGGGACGGGATCACCCCTCCACTTT,CASSYPGQGTGSPLHF